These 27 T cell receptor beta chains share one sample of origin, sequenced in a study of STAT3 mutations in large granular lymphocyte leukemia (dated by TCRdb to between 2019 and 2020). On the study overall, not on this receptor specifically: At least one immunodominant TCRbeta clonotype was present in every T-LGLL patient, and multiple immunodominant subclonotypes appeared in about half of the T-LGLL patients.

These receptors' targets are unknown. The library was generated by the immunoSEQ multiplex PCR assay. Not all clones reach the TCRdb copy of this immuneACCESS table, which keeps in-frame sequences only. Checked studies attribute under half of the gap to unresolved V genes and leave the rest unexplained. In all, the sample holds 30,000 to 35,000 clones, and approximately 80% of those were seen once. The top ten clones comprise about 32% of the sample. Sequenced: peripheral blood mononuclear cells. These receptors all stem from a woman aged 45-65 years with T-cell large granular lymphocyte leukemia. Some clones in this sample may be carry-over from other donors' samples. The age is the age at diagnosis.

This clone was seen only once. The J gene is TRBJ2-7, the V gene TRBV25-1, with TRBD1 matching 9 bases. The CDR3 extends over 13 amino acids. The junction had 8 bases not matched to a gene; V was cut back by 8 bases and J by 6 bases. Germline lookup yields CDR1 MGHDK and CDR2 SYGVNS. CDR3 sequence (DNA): TGTGCCAGCCCAACAGGGGGCTGGGGCGAGCAGTACTTC. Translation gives CASPTGGWGEQYF.

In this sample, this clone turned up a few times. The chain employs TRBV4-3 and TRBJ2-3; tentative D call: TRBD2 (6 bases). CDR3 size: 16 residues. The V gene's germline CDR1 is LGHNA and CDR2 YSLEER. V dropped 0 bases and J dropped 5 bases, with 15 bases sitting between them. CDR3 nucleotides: TGCGCCAGCAGCCAAGATACTAGCCGTGGAGTAGATACGCAGTATTTT. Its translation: CASSQDTSRGVDTQYF.

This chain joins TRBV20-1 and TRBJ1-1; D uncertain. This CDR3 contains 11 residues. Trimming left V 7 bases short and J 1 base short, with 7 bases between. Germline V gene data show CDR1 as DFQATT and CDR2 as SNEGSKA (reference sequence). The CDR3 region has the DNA TGCAGTGGGTTTTGGAACACTGAAGCTTTCTTT. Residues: CSGFWNTEAFF.

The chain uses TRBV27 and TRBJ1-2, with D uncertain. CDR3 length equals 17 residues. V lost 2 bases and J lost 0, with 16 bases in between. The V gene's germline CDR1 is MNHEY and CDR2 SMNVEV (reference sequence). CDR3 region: CASSLKGRARANYGYTF. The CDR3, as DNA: TGTGCCAGCAGTTTAAAAGGACGTGCGCGAGCTAACTATGGCTACACCTTC.

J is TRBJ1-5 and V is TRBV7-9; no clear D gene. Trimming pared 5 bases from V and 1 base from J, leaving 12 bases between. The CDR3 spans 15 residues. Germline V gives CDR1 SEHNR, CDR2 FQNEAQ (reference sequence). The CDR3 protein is CASSEGLGSNQPQHF. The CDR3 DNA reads TGTGCCAGCAGCGAAGGGTTGGGGAGCAATCAGCCCCAGCATTTT. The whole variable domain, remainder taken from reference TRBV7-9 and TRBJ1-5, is DTGVSQNPRHKITKRGQNVTFRCDPISEHNRLYWYRQTLGQGPEFLTYFQNEAQLEKSRLLSDRFSAERPKGSFSTLEIQRTEQGDSAMYLCASSEGLGSNQPQHFGDGTRLSIL.

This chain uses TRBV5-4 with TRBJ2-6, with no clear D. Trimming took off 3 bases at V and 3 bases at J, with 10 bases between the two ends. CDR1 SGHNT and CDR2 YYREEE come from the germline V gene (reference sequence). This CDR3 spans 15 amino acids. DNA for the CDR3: TGTGCCAGCAGCTATTTAGGGTATGGGGCCAACGTCCTGACTTTC. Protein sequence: CASSYLGYGANVLTF.

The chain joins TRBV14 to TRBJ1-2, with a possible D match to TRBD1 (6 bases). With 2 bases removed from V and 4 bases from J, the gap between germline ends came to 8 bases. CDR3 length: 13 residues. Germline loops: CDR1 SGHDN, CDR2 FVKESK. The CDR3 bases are TGTGCCAGCAGCCAACAGGACAGCTATGGCTACACCTTC. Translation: CASSQQDSYGYTF.

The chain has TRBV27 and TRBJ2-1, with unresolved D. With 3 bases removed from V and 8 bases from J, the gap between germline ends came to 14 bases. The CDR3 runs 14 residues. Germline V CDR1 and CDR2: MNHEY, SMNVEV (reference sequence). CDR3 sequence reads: CASSFYGEWDEQFF. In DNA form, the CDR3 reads TGTGCCAGCAGTTTTTACGGCGAGTGGGATGAGCAGTTCTTC.

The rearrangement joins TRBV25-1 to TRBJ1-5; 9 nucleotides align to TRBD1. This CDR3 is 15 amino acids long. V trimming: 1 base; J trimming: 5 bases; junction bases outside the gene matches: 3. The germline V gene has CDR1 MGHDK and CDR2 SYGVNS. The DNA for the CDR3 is TGTGCCAGCAGTGAATTAACAGGGGGCGATCAGCCCCAGCATTTT. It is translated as CASSELTGGDQPQHF. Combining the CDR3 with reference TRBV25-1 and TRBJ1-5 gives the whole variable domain EADIYQTPRYLVIGTGKKITLECSQTMGHDKMYWYQQDPGMELHLIHYSYGVNSTEKGDLSSESTVSRIRTEHFPLTLESARPSHTSQYLCASSELTGGDQPQHFGDGTRLSIL.

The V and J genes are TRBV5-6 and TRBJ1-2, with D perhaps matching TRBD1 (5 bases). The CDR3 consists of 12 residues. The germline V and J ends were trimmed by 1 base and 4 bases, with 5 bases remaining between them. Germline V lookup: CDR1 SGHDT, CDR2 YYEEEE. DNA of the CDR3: TGTGCCAGCAGCTTGACAGGCTATGGCTACACCTTC. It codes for CASSLTGYGYTF.

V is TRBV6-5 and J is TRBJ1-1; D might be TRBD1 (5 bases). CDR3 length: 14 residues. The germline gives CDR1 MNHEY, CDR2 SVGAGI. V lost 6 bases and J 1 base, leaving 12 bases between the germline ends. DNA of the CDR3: TGTGCCAGCAGCCAGGGACCGACGAACACTGAAGCTTTCTTT. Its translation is CASSQGPTNTEAFF.

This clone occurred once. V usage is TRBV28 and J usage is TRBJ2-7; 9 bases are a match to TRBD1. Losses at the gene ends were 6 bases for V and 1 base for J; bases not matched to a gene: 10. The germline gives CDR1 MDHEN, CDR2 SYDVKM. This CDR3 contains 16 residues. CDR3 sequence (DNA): TGTGCCAGCAGCAACTTCCCGGGACAGGGATCCTACGAGCAGTACTTC. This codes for CASSNFPGQGSYEQYF.

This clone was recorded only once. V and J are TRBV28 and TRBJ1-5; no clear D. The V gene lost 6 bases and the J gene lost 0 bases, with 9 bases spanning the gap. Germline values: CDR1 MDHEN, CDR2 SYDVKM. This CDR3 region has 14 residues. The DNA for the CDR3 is TGTGCCAGCAGGGAGGGTTATAGCAATCAGCCCCAGCATTTT. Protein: CASREGYSNQPQHF.

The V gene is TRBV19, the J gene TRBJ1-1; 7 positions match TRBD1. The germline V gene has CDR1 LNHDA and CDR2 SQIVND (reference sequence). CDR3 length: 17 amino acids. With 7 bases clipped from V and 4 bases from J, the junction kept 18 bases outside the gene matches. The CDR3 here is CASNPVAGGSMSTEAFF. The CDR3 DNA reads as TGTGCCAGTAACCCGGTGGCAGGGGGTTCAATGAGCACTGAAGCTTTCTTT.

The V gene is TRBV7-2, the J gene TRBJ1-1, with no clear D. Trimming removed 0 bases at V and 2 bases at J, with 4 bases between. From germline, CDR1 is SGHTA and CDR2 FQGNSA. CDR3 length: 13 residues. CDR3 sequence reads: CASSLAANTEAFF. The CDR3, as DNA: TGTGCCAGCAGCTTAGCCGCCAACACTGAAGCTTTCTTT.

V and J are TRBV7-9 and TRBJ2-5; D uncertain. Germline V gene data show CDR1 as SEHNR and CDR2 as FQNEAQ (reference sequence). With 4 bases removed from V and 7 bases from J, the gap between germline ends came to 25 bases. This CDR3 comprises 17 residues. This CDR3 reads CASSSPTGQTLGGTQYF. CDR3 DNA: TGTGCCAGCAGCTCTCCGACCGGGCAGACCCTCGGCGGGACCCAGTACTTC.

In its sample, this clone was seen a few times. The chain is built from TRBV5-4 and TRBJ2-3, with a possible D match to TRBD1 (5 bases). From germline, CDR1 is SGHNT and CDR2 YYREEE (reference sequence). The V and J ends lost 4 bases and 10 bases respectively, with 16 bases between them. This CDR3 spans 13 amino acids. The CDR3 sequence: CASSPWGSPSQYF. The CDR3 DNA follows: TGTGCCAGCAGCCCGTGGGGCTCGCCGTCGCAGTATTTT.

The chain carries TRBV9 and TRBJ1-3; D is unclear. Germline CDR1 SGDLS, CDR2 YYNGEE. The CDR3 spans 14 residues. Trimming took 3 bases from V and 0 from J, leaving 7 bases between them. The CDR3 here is CASSARDSGNTIYF. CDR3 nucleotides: TGTGCCAGCAGCGCCCGGGACTCTGGAAACACCATATATTTT.

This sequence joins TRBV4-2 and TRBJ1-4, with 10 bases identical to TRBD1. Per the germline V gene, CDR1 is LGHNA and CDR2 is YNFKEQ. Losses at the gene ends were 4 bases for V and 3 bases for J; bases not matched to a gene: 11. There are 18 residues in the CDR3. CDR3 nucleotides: TGTGCCAGCAGCCGGGAACCGGGACAGGGGAGGGCTAATGAAAAACTGTTTTTT. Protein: CASSREPGQGRANEKLFF.

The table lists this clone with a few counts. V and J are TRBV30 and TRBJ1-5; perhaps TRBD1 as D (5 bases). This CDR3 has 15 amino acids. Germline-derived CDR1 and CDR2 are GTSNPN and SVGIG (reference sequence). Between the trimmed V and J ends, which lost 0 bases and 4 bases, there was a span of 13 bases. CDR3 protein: CAWSVNSGGNQPQHF. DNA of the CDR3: TGTGCCTGGAGTGTAAACTCGGGGGGGAATCAGCCCCAGCATTTT.

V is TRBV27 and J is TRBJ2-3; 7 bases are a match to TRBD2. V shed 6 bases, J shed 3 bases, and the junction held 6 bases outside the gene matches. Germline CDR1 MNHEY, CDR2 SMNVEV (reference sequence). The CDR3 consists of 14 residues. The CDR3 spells CASSPAGRTDTQYF. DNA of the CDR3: TGTGCCAGCAGCCCAGCCGGGAGGACAGATACGCAGTATTTT.

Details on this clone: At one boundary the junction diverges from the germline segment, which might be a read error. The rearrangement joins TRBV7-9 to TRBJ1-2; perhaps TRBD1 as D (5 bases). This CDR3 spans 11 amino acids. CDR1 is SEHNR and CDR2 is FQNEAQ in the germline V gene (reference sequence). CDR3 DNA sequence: TGTGCCAGCAGCTCATTTTCGGGGCTAAACTTC. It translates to CASSSFSGLNF.

The CDR3 nucleotides are TGCGCCAGCAGCTCGACTAGCGGATACACAGATACGCAGTATTTT. This encodes CASSSTSGYTDTQYF. The chain joins TRBV5-1 to TRBJ2-3; 9 positions agree with TRBD2. CDR3 length: 15 amino acids. V shed 3 bases and J 2 bases; nucleotides not matched to a gene: 4. Germline V CDR1 and CDR2: SGHRS, YFSETQ. Complete variable domain (other parts from reference TRBV5-1 and TRBJ2-3): KAGVTQTPRYLIKTRGQQVTLSCSPISGHRSVSWYQQTPGQGLQFLFEYFSETQRNKGNFPGRFSGRQFSNSRSEMNVSTLELGDSALYLCASSSTSGYTDTQYFGPGTRLTVL.

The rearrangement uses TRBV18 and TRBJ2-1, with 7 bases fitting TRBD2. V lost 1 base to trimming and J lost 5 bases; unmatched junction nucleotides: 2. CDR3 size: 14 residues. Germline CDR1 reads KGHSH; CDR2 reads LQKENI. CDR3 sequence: CASSPLAGNNEQFF. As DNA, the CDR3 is TGTGCCAGCTCACCACTAGCGGGCAACAATGAGCAGTTCTTC.

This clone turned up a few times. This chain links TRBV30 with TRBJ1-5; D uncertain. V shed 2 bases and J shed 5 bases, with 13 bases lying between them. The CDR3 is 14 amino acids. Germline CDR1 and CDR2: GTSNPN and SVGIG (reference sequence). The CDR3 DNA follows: TGTGCCTGGAGTCCTTTGGGAGGGTATCAGCCCCAGCATTTT. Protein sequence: CAWSPLGGYQPQHF.

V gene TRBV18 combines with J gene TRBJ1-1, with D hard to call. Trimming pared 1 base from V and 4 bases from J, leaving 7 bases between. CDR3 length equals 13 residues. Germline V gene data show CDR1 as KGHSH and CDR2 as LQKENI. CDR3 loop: CASSPQYGTEAFF. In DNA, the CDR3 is TGTGCCAGCTCACCACAATATGGCACTGAAGCTTTCTTT.

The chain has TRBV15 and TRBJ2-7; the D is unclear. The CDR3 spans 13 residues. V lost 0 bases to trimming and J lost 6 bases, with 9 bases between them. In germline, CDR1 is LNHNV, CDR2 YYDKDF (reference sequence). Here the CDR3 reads CATSRETHGEQYF. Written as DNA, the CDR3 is TGTGCCACCAGCAGAGAAACCCACGGCGAGCAGTACTTC.